Listed below are T cell receptor beta chains from one sample, sequenced in a study of CD8 T cell repertoires and HIV-1 epitope variants. TCRdb keeps only in-frame clones here, not all; method: immunoSEQ multiplex PCR. Of 2,300 or so clones listed, 65% to 75% are singletons. These receptors lack a known antigen. The sequenced sample consisted of cultured CD8+ T cells derived from PBMCs. These receptors were obtained from a male donor with HIV. Each CDR3 is given with its conserved first and last residue. The D gene is left open where the match is weak. Size is stated for part of the rows, as once, few or many counts, or as a class when the clone is expanded.

V gene: TRBV28
J gene: TRBJ2-7
clone size: -
D gene: TRBD2
CDR3 protein: CASSPEAGVSEQYF
CDR3 DNA: TGTGCCAGCAGTCCGGAAGCGGGAGTAAGCGAGCAGTACTTC

V gene: TRBV30
J gene: TRBJ1-1
clone size: -
D gene: -
CDR3 protein: CAWSRIPMNTEAFF
CDR3 DNA: TGTGCCTGGAGTCGTATTCCGATGAACACTGAAGCTTTCTTT

V gene: TRBV9
J gene: TRBJ2-7
clone size: -
D gene: TRBD1
CDR3 protein: CASSGAGTGTYEQYF
CDR3 DNA: TGTGCCAGCAGCGGGGCCGGGACAGGGACCTACGAGCAGTACTTC

V gene: TRBV11-2
J gene: TRBJ2-2
clone size: -
D gene: -
CDR3 protein: CASSVTANTGELFF
CDR3 DNA: TGTGCCAGCAGCGTAACAGCGAACACCGGGGAGCTGTTTTTT

V gene: TRBV2
J gene: TRBJ2-2
clone size: -
D gene: -
CDR3 protein: CASGPAPGELFF
CDR3 DNA: TGTGCCAGCGGCCCAGCGCCCGGGGAGCTGTTTTTT

V gene: TRBV27
J gene: TRBJ2-3
clone size: -
D gene: -
CDR3 protein: CASSLSNGGTDTQYF
CDR3 DNA: TGTGCCAGCAGTTTATCAAACGGGGGCACAGATACGCAGTATTTT

V gene: TRBV29-1
J gene: TRBJ2-1
clone size: -
D gene: TRBD2
CDR3 protein: CSAELAGAYNEQFF
CDR3 DNA: TGCAGCGCCGAACTAGCGGGAGCCTACAATGAGCAGTTCTTC

V gene: TRBV27
J gene: TRBJ1-1
clone size: few
D gene: TRBD1
CDR3 protein: CASSTRTGGTEAFF
CDR3 DNA: TGTGCCAGCAGTACAAGGACAGGGGGCACTGAAGCTTTCTTT

V gene: TRBV27
J gene: TRBJ2-2
clone size: -
D gene: -
CDR3 protein: CASSLSMAVTGELFF
CDR3 DNA: TGTGCCAGCAGTTTATCGATGGCGGTAACCGGGGAGCTGTTTTTT

V gene: TRBV5-6
J gene: TRBJ2-7
clone size: few
D gene: -
CDR3 protein: CASSSDRSYEQYF
CDR3 DNA: TGTGCCAGCAGCAGCGACAGGAGTTACGAGCAGTACTTC

V gene: TRBV14
J gene: TRBJ2-7
clone size: few
D gene: -
CDR3 protein: CASSPTSSHREQYF
CDR3 DNA: TGTGCCAGCAGTCCTACTAGCTCCCACCGGGAGCAGTACTTC

V gene: TRBV10-2
J gene: TRBJ2-1
clone size: -
D gene: -
CDR3 protein: CASREGGLYYNEQFF
CDR3 DNA: TGCGCCAGCAGAGAGGGGGGACTTTATTACAATGAGCAGTTCTTC

V gene: TRBV5-6
J gene: TRBJ2-3
clone size: -
D gene: TRBD2
CDR3 protein: CASSSEGLAGGPDTQYF
CDR3 DNA: TGTGCCAGCAGCTCGGAAGGACTAGCGGGAGGGCCAGATACGCAGTATTTT

V gene: TRBV2
J gene: TRBJ2-1
clone size: -
D gene: TRBD2
CDR3 protein: CASSVGLAGEYNEQFF
CDR3 DNA: TGTGCCAGCAGTGTGGGACTAGCGGGCGAGTACAATGAGCAGTTCTTC

V gene: TRBV4-2
J gene: TRBJ1-1
clone size: once
D gene: -
CDR3 protein: CASSQGGGYTEAFF
CDR3 DNA: TGTGCCAGCAGCCAAGGGGGGGGGTACACTGAAGCTTTCTTT

V gene: TRBV6-5
J gene: TRBJ1-3
clone size: -
D gene: -
CDR3 protein: CASSYWQDNTIYF
CDR3 DNA: TGTGCCAGCAGTTACTGGCAGGACAACACCATATATTTT

V gene: TRBV12-1
J gene: TRBJ2-2
clone size: few
D gene: -
CDR3 protein: CASSPRRFEGYRRTNTGELFF
CDR3 DNA: TGTGCCAGCAGCCCAAGGAGGTTCGAGGGCTACAGGCGTACGAACACCGGGGAGCTGTTTTTT

V gene: TRBV25-1
J gene: TRBJ2-3
clone size: once
D gene: -
CDR3 protein: CASSVRTPDTQYF
CDR3 DNA: TGTGCCAGCAGTGTACGGACACCAGATACGCAGTATTTT

V gene: TRBV28
J gene: TRBJ1-1
clone size: -
D gene: TRBD1
CDR3 protein: CASSLEGATEAFF
CDR3 DNA: TGTGCCAGCAGTTTAGAGGGGGCAACTGAAGCTTTCTTT

V gene: TRBV7-2
J gene: TRBJ1-5
clone size: -
D gene: -
CDR3 protein: CASSFGFGGNQPQHF
CDR3 DNA: TGTGCCAGCAGCTTTGGGTTTGGGGGCAATCAGCCCCAGCATTTT

V gene: TRBV5-6
J gene: TRBJ1-1
clone size: -
D gene: -
CDR3 protein: CASSLVGTEAFF
CDR3 DNA: TGTGCCAGCAGCTTGGTGGGCACTGAAGCTTTCTTT

V gene: TRBV18
J gene: TRBJ1-2
clone size: few
D gene: -
CDR3 protein: CASSPNSGEGYGYTF
CDR3 DNA: TGTGCCAGCTCACCAAATTCAGGGGAGGGCTATGGCTACACCTTC

V gene: TRBV5-6
J gene: TRBJ2-5
clone size: -
D gene: -
CDR3 protein: CASSLGTERVRETQYF
CDR3 DNA: TGTGCCAGCAGCCTGGGGACAGAGCGGGTCCGGGAGACCCAGTACTTC

V gene: TRBV21-1
J gene: TRBJ2-7
clone size: -
D gene: -
CDR3 protein: CASSLPSSYEQYF
CDR3 DNA: TGTGCCAGCAGCTTACCAAGCTCCTACGAGCAGTACTTC

V gene: TRBV6-1
J gene: TRBJ1-1
clone size: few
D gene: -
CDR3 protein: CASSEVGGDIAEAFF
CDR3 DNA: TGTGCCAGCAGTGAAGTTGGAGGGGATATCGCTGAAGCTTTCTTT

V gene: TRBV28
J gene: TRBJ2-1
clone size: -
D gene: -
CDR3 protein: CASAGDNEQFF
CDR3 DNA: TGTGCCAGCGCCGGAGATAATGAGCAGTTCTTC

V gene: TRBV6-5
J gene: TRBJ2-1
clone size: -
D gene: -
CDR3 protein: CASTDREVGNEQFF
CDR3 DNA: TGTGCCAGCACCGACAGGGAGGTCGGCAATGAGCAGTTCTTC

V gene: TRBV10-3
J gene: TRBJ2-7
clone size: -
D gene: TRBD1
CDR3 protein: CAINSGQGYEQYF
CDR3 DNA: TGTGCCATCAATTCCGGACAGGGCTACGAGCAGTACTTC

V gene: TRBV7-9
J gene: TRBJ1-4
clone size: few
D gene: -
CDR3 protein: CASSSVGDEKLFF
CDR3 DNA: TGTGCCAGCAGCTCAGTAGGTGATGAAAAACTGTTTTTT

V gene: TRBV28
J gene: TRBJ2-7
clone size: -
D gene: TRBD2
CDR3 protein: CASSSALAGESYEQYF
CDR3 DNA: TGTGCCAGCAGTTCTGCTTTAGCGGGAGAAAGCTACGAGCAGTACTTC

V gene: TRBV25-1
J gene: TRBJ1-3
clone size: few
D gene: -
CDR3 protein: CASSDFGSSGNTIYF
CDR3 DNA: TGTGCCAGCAGTGATTTTGGCAGCTCTGGAAACACCATATATTTT

V gene: TRBV28
J gene: TRBJ2-5
clone size: few
D gene: -
CDR3 protein: CASSSPDMSQETQYF
CDR3 DNA: TGTGCCAGCAGTTCCCCTGACATGTCCCAAGAGACCCAGTACTTC

V gene: TRBV29-1
J gene: TRBJ2-7
clone size: -
D gene: -
CDR3 protein: CSASARGRIHEQYF
CDR3 DNA: TGCAGCGCCTCTGCCAGGGGGAGGATACACGAGCAGTACTTC

V gene: TRBV9
J gene: TRBJ1-1
clone size: -
D gene: -
CDR3 protein: CASRRGTEAFF
CDR3 DNA: TGTGCCAGCCGGAGGGGGACTGAAGCTTTCTTT

V gene: TRBV4-1
J gene: TRBJ2-7
clone size: once
D gene: TRBD1
CDR3 protein: CASSERTGLEQYF
CDR3 DNA: TGCGCCAGCAGCGAACGGACAGGGCTCGAGCAGTACTTC

V gene: TRBV7-9
J gene: TRBJ2-7
clone size: few
D gene: TRBD2
CDR3 protein: CASSPTSGIYEQYF
CDR3 DNA: TGTGCCAGCAGCCCGACTAGCGGGATCTACGAGCAGTACTTC

V gene: TRBV11-2
J gene: TRBJ2-7
clone size: -
D gene: TRBD1
CDR3 protein: CASSLPGQGRFEQYF
CDR3 DNA: TGTGCCAGCAGCTTACCAGGACAGGGTCGTTTCGAGCAGTACTTC

V gene: TRBV28
J gene: TRBJ2-1
clone size: -
D gene: TRBD1
CDR3 protein: CASSPTGGQGWDEQFF
CDR3 DNA: TGTGCCAGCTCCCCTACGGGGGGACAGGGATGGGATGAGCAGTTCTTC

V gene: TRBV27
J gene: TRBJ2-1
clone size: once
D gene: -
CDR3 protein: CASSLLENPYNEQFF
CDR3 DNA: TGTGCCAGCAGTTTACTGGAGAACCCCTACAATGAGCAGTTCTTC

V gene: TRBV7-4
J gene: TRBJ2-7
clone size: few
D gene: TRBD1
CDR3 protein: CASATGDEQYF
CDR3 DNA: TGTGCCAGCGCAACAGGGGACGAGCAGTACTTC

V gene: TRBV4-1
J gene: TRBJ2-2
clone size: medium-sized
D gene: -
CDR3 protein: CASSQDGNTGELFF
CDR3 DNA: TGCGCCAGCAGCCAAGATGGGAACACCGGGGAGCTGTTTTTT

V gene: TRBV7-8
J gene: TRBJ1-1
clone size: few
D gene: -
CDR3 protein: CASSPGLGGVGEAFF
CDR3 DNA: TGTGCCAGCAGCCCCGGCCTCGGTGGAGTAGGTGAAGCTTTCTTT

V gene: TRBV7-2
J gene: TRBJ2-5
clone size: few
D gene: -
CDR3 protein: CASSLWDGRSALETQYF
CDR3 DNA: TGTGCCAGCAGCTTATGGGACGGACGATCTGCGTTGGAGACCCAGTACTTC

V gene: TRBV23-1
J gene: TRBJ2-3
clone size: -
D gene: TRBD2
CDR3 protein: CASSQPLLASSSTDTQYF
CDR3 DNA: TGCGCCAGCAGTCAACCATTACTAGCGTCGAGTAGCACAGATACGCAGTATTTT

V gene: TRBV7-9
J gene: TRBJ2-1
clone size: -
D gene: -
CDR3 protein: CASSIGVYNEQFF
CDR3 DNA: TGTGCCAGCAGCATCGGCGTCTACAATGAGCAGTTCTTC

V gene: TRBV13
J gene: TRBJ2-2
clone size: -
D gene: TRBD2
CDR3 protein: CASSLGWASGSTGELFF
CDR3 DNA: TGTGCCAGCAGCTTAGGTTGGGCTAGCGGGAGCACCGGGGAGCTGTTTTTT

V gene: TRBV9
J gene: TRBJ1-6
clone size: -
D gene: TRBD1
CDR3 protein: CASSVDKGTGSGGNSPLHF
CDR3 DNA: TGTGCCAGCAGCGTAGACAAAGGGACAGGCTCTGGGGGGAATTCACCCCTCCACTTT

V gene: TRBV5-1
J gene: TRBJ2-3
clone size: -
D gene: TRBD2
CDR3 protein: CASSPTSGTTLSTDTQYF
CDR3 DNA: TGCGCCAGCAGCCCGACTAGCGGGACCACTCTGAGCACAGATACGCAGTATTTT

V gene: TRBV28
J gene: TRBJ2-7
clone size: -
D gene: -
CDR3 protein: CASSWIDSPYEQYF
CDR3 DNA: TGTGCCAGCAGTTGGATAGACAGTCCCTACGAGCAGTACTTC

V gene: TRBV10-1
J gene: TRBJ1-1
clone size: -
D gene: -
CDR3 protein: CASNSKRATEAFF
CDR3 DNA: TGCGCCAGCAATTCTAAACGGGCCACTGAAGCTTTCTTT

V gene: TRBV28
J gene: TRBJ2-7
clone size: once
D gene: -
CDR3 protein: CASSLGVGGTTTRAYEQYF
CDR3 DNA: TGTGCCAGCAGTTTAGGGGTGGGAGGGACAACTACACGGGCTTACGAGCAGTACTTC

V gene: TRBV5-1
J gene: TRBJ2-3
clone size: -
D gene: -
CDR3 protein: CASFWGPSTDTQYF
CDR3 DNA: TGCGCCAGCTTCTGGGGGCCAAGCACAGATACGCAGTATTTT

V gene: TRBV30
J gene: TRBJ1-2
clone size: -
D gene: TRBD1
CDR3 protein: CAWRERKTGVGYTF
CDR3 DNA: TGTGCCTGGAGGGAGCGAAAGACAGGGGTCGGCTACACCTTC

V gene: TRBV5-4
J gene: TRBJ1-5
clone size: few
D gene: TRBD1
CDR3 protein: CASSLDRGSNQPQHF
CDR3 DNA: TGTGCCAGCAGCCTGGACAGGGGGAGCAATCAGCCCCAGCATTTT

V gene: TRBV7-9
J gene: TRBJ1-1
clone size: -
D gene: -
CDR3 protein: CASSQEMNTEAFF
CDR3 DNA: TGTGCCAGCAGCCAAGAGATGAACACTGAAGCTTTCTTT

V gene: TRBV28
J gene: TRBJ2-5
clone size: -
D gene: TRBD2
CDR3 protein: CASSLGWREQETQYF
CDR3 DNA: TGTGCCAGCAGTTTGGGGTGGCGGGAGCAAGAGACCCAGTACTTC